A selection of T cell receptor beta chains follows, all from one sample in a study of T cell responses to AZD1222 COVID-19 vaccine. Data came from immunoSEQ multiplex PCR; TCRdb stores just in-frame clones and leaves some out. The sample includes fewer than 120,000 clones, about 87% of them seen just once. The input for sequencing was peripheral blood, taken on day 0 of AZD1222 vaccination. The receptors were gathered from an adult in good health. The CDR3 runs from the conserved cysteine through the conserved F or W. D genes are given only for firm matches. The size of a clone is reported for some rows only, either as once, few or many, or as a class for expanded clones.

>TRBJ2-1|TRBV9|few|-
CASSPPSSEWNEQFF
TGTGCCAGCAGCCCCCCATCTAGCGAGTGGAATGAGCAGTTCTTC
>TRBJ1-3|TRBV4-1|-|TRBD1
CASSQDEVRGPGNTIYF
TGCGCCAGCAGCCAAGACGAGGTCAGGGGGCCTGGAAACACCATATATTTT
>TRBJ1-1|TRBV27|-|-
CASSLSGRLTEAFF
TGTGCCAGCAGTTTATCAGGGCGGCTAACTGAAGCTTTCTTT
>TRBJ2-5|TRBV10-1|-|TRBD2
CASSESKAGAETQYF
TGCGCCAGCAGTGAGTCGAAAGCGGGAGCAGAGACCCAGTACTTC
>TRBJ1-2|TRBV20-1|-|-
CSARGTYTF
TGCAGTGCTAGAGGGACATACACCTTC
>TRBJ2-7|TRBV7-2|-|TRBD1
CASSFSGTGGREQYF
TGTGCCAGCAGCTTCTCCGGGACAGGGGGTCGCGAGCAGTACTTC
>TRBJ2-1|TRBV5-5|-|TRBD2
CASSLIVAGQGEQFF
TGTGCCAGCAGCTTGATAGTAGCGGGGCAAGGGGAGCAGTTCTTC
>TRBJ2-7|TRBV10-3|-|TRBD1
CAISGSDRESTYEQYF
TGTGCCATCAGTGGGTCCGACAGGGAGAGTACCTACGAGCAGTACTTC
>TRBJ2-2|TRBV18|-|TRBD2
CASSPPVTSGSPGELFF
TGTGCCAGCTCACCACCAGTGACTAGCGGGAGCCCCGGGGAGCTGTTTTTT
>TRBJ2-7|TRBV18|-|TRBD2
CASSLQATSGYEQYF
TGTGCCAGCTCACTTCAAGCGACTAGCGGTTACGAGCAGTACTTC
>TRBJ1-1|TRBV25-1|-|-
CASSEWNTEAFF
TGTGCCAGCAGTGAATGGAACACTGAAGCTTTCTTT
>TRBJ2-7|TRBV5-1|few|TRBD2
CASSLGLAGGPRTYEQYF
TGCGCCAGCAGCTTGGGTCTAGCGGGAGGGCCTCGAACCTACGAGCAGTACTTC
>TRBJ1-5|TRBV6-5|-|-
CASIYREGGQPQHF
TGTGCCAGCATTTATAGGGAAGGAGGGCAGCCCCAGCATTTT
>TRBJ1-5|TRBV4-2|-|-
CASSQAGTKDQPQHF
TGTGCCAGCAGCCAAGCCGGGACAAAAGATCAGCCCCAGCATTTT
>TRBJ1-2|TRBV5-4|-|TRBD1
CASSPDRGNYGYTF
TGTGCCAGCAGCCCCGACAGGGGAAACTATGGCTACACCTTC
>TRBJ2-7|TRBV10-2|-|-
CASSEWGDEQYF
TGCGCCAGCAGTGAGTGGGGGGACGAGCAGTACTTC
>TRBJ2-7|TRBV12-2|-|-
CASRLVGSFYEQYF
TGTGCAAGTCGCTTAGTTGGTTCCTTTTACGAGCAGTACTTC
>TRBJ2-1|TRBV18|-|-
CASSPLLEGPVNEQFF
TGTGCCAGCTCACCCCTCCTGGAAGGGCCGGTTAATGAGCAGTTCTTC
>TRBJ1-2|TRBV5-1|-|-
CASSLESILNYGYTF
TGCGCCAGCAGCTTGGAGTCAATACTTAACTATGGCTACACCTTC
>TRBJ1-2|TRBV7-6|-|TRBD1
CASSSRDRRLERGYTF
TGTGCCAGCAGCTCACGGGACAGGCGATTGGAACGAGGCTACACCTTC
>TRBJ2-7|TRBV3-1/TRBV3-2|-|-
CASSQAESYEQYF
TGTGCCAGCAGCCAAGCCGAGTCCTACGAGCAGTACTTC
>TRBJ2-3|TRBV14|-|-
CASSQGPAPATDTQYF
TGTGCCAGCAGCCAAGGGCCGGCCCCAGCCACAGATACGCAGTATTTT
>TRBJ1-4|TRBV7-9|few|-
CASSPFQGFNEKLFF
TGTGCCAGCAGCCCGTTCCAGGGCTTTAATGAAAAACTGTTTTTT
>TRBJ1-1|TRBV13|-|TRBD1
CASSYRRTGVNPTEAFF
TGTGCCAGCAGCTATCGAAGGACAGGGGTTAATCCCACTGAAGCTTTCTTT
>TRBJ1-2|TRBV4-2|once|TRBD1
CASSQEDRDYGYTF
TGTGCCAGCAGCCAAGAGGACAGGGACTATGGCTACACCTTC
>TRBJ2-2|TRBV5-4|-|TRBD2
CASSLLAGEGGELFF
TGTGCCAGCAGCCTATTAGCGGGAGAGGGCGGGGAGCTGTTTTTT
>TRBJ1-2|TRBV7-9|-|-
CASSLENGYGYTF
TGTGCCAGCAGCTTAGAAAACGGCTATGGCTACACCTTC
>TRBJ1-1|TRBV2|-|-
CASSVHSEAFF
TGTGCCAGCAGCGTACACAGTGAAGCTTTCTTT
>TRBJ2-7|TRBV18|-|-
CASSPLNRHEQYF
TGTGCCAGCTCACCACTCAACAGACACGAGCAGTACTTC
>TRBJ2-1|TRBV6-1|-|TRBD1
CASSDRGLRDNEQFF
TGTGCCAGCAGTGACAGGGGGCTTCGGGACAATGAGCAGTTCTTC
>TRBJ2-2|TRBV27|-|TRBD2
CASSFLGLAGEKPGELFF
TGTGCCAGCAGTTTTCTAGGACTAGCGGGAGAGAAACCCGGGGAGCTGTTTTTT
>TRBJ2-7|TRBV11-2|-|TRBD2
CASSEQLAGGRDEQYF
TGTGCCAGCAGCGAACAACTAGCGGGAGGGCGCGACGAGCAGTACTTC